This T cell receptor (beta chain) was obtained from a study of blood T cell repertoires in COVID-19. The overall study: Collection of acute and convalescent COVID-19 samples took place in the United States, Italy and Spain. From T cells, B-cell-depleted T cells, or PBMCs came the material, which was cDNA or gDNA.

Germline CDR1 LNHDA, CDR2 SQIVND (reference sequence). This CDR3 spans 15 amino acids. Trimming shortened V by 5 bases and J by 1 base, and 14 bases separated the two germline ends. TCRdb's copy holds only in-frame clones and misses some; the assay was immunoSEQ multiplex PCR. Altogether 200,000 to 250,000 clones are present, 85% being singletons, with the ten largest covering around 1%. The sample comprised peripheral blood. The chain employs TRBV19 and TRBJ1-2, with D perhaps matching TRBD1 (6 bases). This TCR was recovered from a man aged 40-49 years with acute or convalescent COVID-19. The CDR3 DNA sequence: TGTGCCAGTAGTGCTTCGACAGGAGGTAACTATGGCTACACCTTC. It translates to CASSASTGGNYGYTF.